This T cell receptor (beta chain) was captured in a study of cytomegalovirus exposure and HLA in healthy donors. For the study at large: Some 85 million unique TCRs, all from HLA-typed donors, were included in an early release of the data. Broader study findings: Reports showed the classifier diagnosing cytomegalovirus status with high specificity and sensitivity. Upon later analysis, HLA-associated TCR beta chains proved more clonally expanded than other, equally common chains. Productive rates of about 87% or about 30% were seen for most TCR beta V segments in an earlier analysis.

Concerning this clone itself: Its matching antigen is unknown.

Germline V CDR1 and CDR2: SGHVS, FQNEAQ. V lost 2 bases and J lost 0, with 23 bases in between. This CDR3 comprises 20 residues. Researchers ran the PCR with 60 Vbeta and 13 Jbeta primers. The data were produced by immunoSEQ multiplex PCR, yet TCRdb's version contains in-frame clones alone and is incomplete. The data show approximately 190,000 clones, with around 82% seen just once and roughly 15% held by the top ten. The receptor was isolated from a woman in her thirties in good health and CMV-seropositive. The sample taken for sequencing was PBMCs. This sequence joins TRBV7-8 and TRBJ2-1, with TRBD2 as a possible D gene (5 bases). In DNA form, the CDR3 reads TGTGCCAGCAGCTTATGGATACGGGCTAGCTCGTCGAGCTCCTACAATGAGCAGTTCTTC. Residues: CASSLWIRASSSSSYNEQFF.